This T cell receptor beta chain was observed in a study of blood T cell repertoires in COVID-19. Study-wide context: Acute and convalescent COVID-19 specimens originated in the United States, Italy and Spain. PBMCs, B-cell-depleted T cells, or T cells provided the cDNA or gDNA that made up the material.

Libraries were prepared by immunoSEQ multiplex PCR; TCRdb keeps only in-frame clonotypes and omits some of them. The table lists some 170,000 clones, about 90% of them singletons. Germline values: CDR1 SGHAT, CDR2 FQNNGV. V was shortened by 0 bases and J by 6 bases, with 12 bases between the two germline ends. This CDR3 has 15 amino acids. Participants were aged about 18 to 100 years from more than 20 US areas. Participants' reported clinical history set cohort assignment. The chain carries TRBV11-2 and TRBJ2-1, with D tentatively TRBD1 (6 bases). Sequenced input: PBMCs or T cells enriched from blood (not recorded which). This clonotype was obtained from a human donor with acute COVID-19. The donor label of this sample is uncertain. The CDR3 DNA reads TGTGCCAGCAGCTTAGAAGCAGGGGTTCGCAATGAGCAGTTCTTC. Its translation: CASSLEAGVRNEQFF.